Detailed here is one T cell receptor beta chain. PCR was performed a second time for about 6 to 11 cycles using a sample-barcoded 5' primer and a J-beta primer mix. With 12 random nucleotides, a template-switch adaptor tagged each individual cDNA molecule. TCRdb reprocessed the 5' RACE reads with MiXCR, giving one entry per CDR3 protein. The table has under 1,000,000 distinct CDR3 sequences, around half seen once. This entry is derived from a study of blood T cells in healthy people across ages. The receptor's source is a man older than 75 in good health. What was sequenced was blood.

CDR3 sequence (DNA): TGTGCCAGCACTGGAGGGTTCCACACAGATACGCAGTATTTT. Translating gives CASTGGFHTDTQYF. V usage is TRBV28 and J usage is TRBJ2-3, with D perhaps TRBD2 (6 bases). Trimming left V 7 bases short and J 2 bases short, with 13 bases between. This CDR3 is 14 amino acids long. Germline V CDR1 and CDR2: MDHEN, SYDVKM.